The 24 T cell receptor beta chains below were found in one sample sequenced in a study of CD8 T cells in Susac syndrome. RNA amounts of 0.5 to 1 ug underwent reverse transcription with random hexamers. In TCRdb, the immunoSEQ multiplex PCR reads were re-called with MiXCR into one record per CDR3 protein. The table includes approximately 190,000 distinct CDR3 sequences, almost 96% detected once. The sequenced sample consisted of CD4+ T cells from PBMCs. The source is a human donor with Susac syndrome.

V usage is TRBV7-9 and J usage is TRBJ1-1; D is perhaps TRBD1 (6 bases). This CDR3 contains 14 residues. The V end was cut by 6 bases, the J end by 2 bases, with 13 bases between. Looked up from germline, CDR1 is SEHNR and CDR2 is FQNEAQ (reference sequence). CDR3 DNA: TGTGCCAGCAGTATCGGACAGAAAAACACTGAAGCTTTCTTT. Protein product: CASSIGQKNTEAFF.

This chain uses TRBV2 with TRBJ1-6, with D possibly being TRBD1 (6 bases). V was cut by 0 bases and J by 15 bases, with 15 bases left in between. CDR3 length: 14 residues. Germline V gene sequence: CDR1 SNHLY, CDR2 FYNNEI. This chain's CDR3 is CASSEASTGRGLHF. DNA of the CDR3: TGTGCCAGCAGTGAAGCGAGTACAGGGAGGGGCCTCCACTTT. Complete variable domain (other parts from reference TRBV2 and TRBJ1-6): EPEVTQTPSHQVTQMGQEVILRCVPISNHLYFYWYRQILGQKVEFLVSFYNNEISEKSEIFDDQFSVERPDGSNFTLKIRSTKLEDSAMYFCASSEASTGRGLHFGNGTRLTVT.

The gene calls are TRBV7-2 and TRBJ2-3; the D gene is possibly TRBD2 (5 bases). There are 16 residues in the CDR3. CDR1 is SGHTA, CDR2 FQGNSA, per germline. V gave up 5 bases and J gave up 3 bases, with 18 bases separating them. CDR3 sequence (DNA): TGTGCCAGCAGCCCACTGGGCGGGTTTTGGACAGATACGCAGTATTTT. It specifies CASSPLGGFWTDTQYF.

This clonotype was seen only once. The chain couples TRBV7-9 to TRBJ2-2; a possible D gene is TRBD2 (5 bases). There are 17 residues in the CDR3. Germline V gene data show CDR1 as SEHNR and CDR2 as FQNEAQ (reference sequence). V was pared by 0 bases and J by 0 bases, with 11 bases between. Here the CDR3 reads CASSLAREEANTGELFF. The CDR3 nucleotides are TGTGCCAGCAGCTTAGCGCGTGAGGAGGCGAACACCGGGGAGCTGTTTTTT.

The rearrangement uses TRBV29-1 and TRBJ2-7, with D hard to call. Germline loops: CDR1 SQVTM, CDR2 ANQGSEA. The germline V and J ends were trimmed by 6 bases and 3 bases, with 24 bases remaining between them. CDR3 size: 16 residues. CDR3 nucleotide sequence: TGCAGCGTCAACCCTCCGAAGGACGAGAGGAACTACGAGCAGTACTTC. It specifies CSVNPPKDERNYEQYF.

The genes are TRBV4-2 and TRBJ1-1, with D hard to call. Between the trimmed V and J ends, which lost 4 bases and 6 bases, there was a span of 9 bases. There are 12 residues in the CDR3. CDR1 is LGHNA, CDR2 YNFKEQ, per germline. The CDR3 DNA follows: TGTGCCAGCAGCCCGACAAACGCTGAAGCTTTCTTT. Protein product: CASSPTNAEAFF.

The gene calls are TRBV4-1 and TRBJ2-7; 8 nucleotides align to TRBD1. V shed 2 bases, J shed 1 base, and the junction held 4 bases outside the gene matches. Germline CDR1 and CDR2: MGHRA and YSYEKL. This CDR3 has 15 residues. CDR3 nucleotide sequence: TGCGCCAGCAGCCAACCTAGGACAGGGTCCTACGAGCAGTACTTC. Translated: CASSQPRTGSYEQYF.

The chain links TRBV20-1 to TRBJ2-1, with D perhaps assigned TRBD1 or TRBD2 (5 bases each). The J call could be wrong; TRBJ2-7 is a better fit for the DNA end. CDR1 DFQATT and CDR2 SNEGSKA come from the germline V gene (reference sequence). This CDR3 is built from 12 residues. For the CDR3, the DNA is TGCAGTGCTAGTGGGTTTGGGGGCGAGCAGTACTTC. Translation gives CSASGFGGEQYF.

The V and J genes are TRBV6-5 and TRBJ1-1, with D tentatively TRBD1 (5 bases). The germline V and J ends were trimmed by 2 bases and 7 bases, with 17 bases remaining between them. The CDR3 spans 15 residues. Germline CDR1 is MNHEY and CDR2 is SVGAGI. The chain's CDR3 is CASSYIARVSYEAFF. The CDR3 DNA reads as TGTGCCAGCAGTTACATTGCCAGGGTCTCTTATGAAGCTTTCTTT.

In this sample, this clonotype turned up a few times. The chain links TRBV20-1 to TRBJ1-5, with a possible D match to TRBD1 (6 bases). V shed 5 bases and J shed 4 bases, with 18 bases lying between them. The CDR3 loop spans 15 amino acids. Germline-derived CDR1 and CDR2 are DFQATT and SNEGSKA (reference sequence). Written as DNA, the CDR3 is TGCAGTGCTGCCTCCACAGGGTCCCTTAATCAGCCCCAGCATTTT. This gives the protein CSAASTGSLNQPQHF.

The chain joins TRBV3-1 to TRBJ2-2, with 10 nucleotides matching TRBD2. V was pared by 6 bases and J by 6 bases, with 10 bases of the junction left unmatched. This CDR3 comprises 16 residues. Germline CDR1 and CDR2: LGHDT and YNNKEL (reference sequence). The DNA for the CDR3 is TGTGCCAGCAGGGGGGAGCGGGGGGGCCTCGCCGGGGAGCTGTTTTTT. It specifies CASRGERGGLAGELFF.

CDR3 sequence (DNA): TGCGCCAGCAGCGCGATACAGGGGGCTCGGACCGGGGAGCTGTTTTTT. Protein: CASSAIQGARTGELFF. The chain carries TRBV5-1 and TRBJ2-2; 9 bases fit TRBD1. Per the germline V gene, CDR1 is SGHRS and CDR2 is YFSETQ. J was trimmed by 5 bases and V by 4 bases; bases with no gene match: 9. The CDR3 is made up of 16 amino acids. Using reference TRBV5-1 and TRBJ2-2 for the parts outside the CDR3, the full variable domain is KAGVTQTPRYLIKTRGQQVTLSCSPISGHRSVSWYQQTPGQGLQFLFEYFSETQRNKGNFPGRFSGRQFSNSRSEMNVSTLELGDSALYLCASSAIQGARTGELFFGEGSRLTVL.

The chain recombines TRBV6-2 or TRBV6-3 with TRBJ2-7; the match to TRBD2 covers 10 bases. After removal of 2 bases from V and 0 bases from J, the junction contained 4 bases not matched to a gene. Germline-derived CDR1 and CDR2 are MNHEY and SVGEGT. The CDR3 sequence is 16 residues long. CDR3 protein: CASSYKLAGVSYEQYF. For the CDR3, the DNA is TGTGCCAGCAGTTACAAGCTAGCGGGGGTCTCCTACGAGCAGTACTTC.

The chain has TRBV5-4 and TRBJ2-3; TRBD2 matches 13 bases. This CDR3 is built from 16 residues. V shed 4 bases and J 4 bases; nucleotides not matched to a gene: 6. Germline values: CDR1 SGHNT, CDR2 YYREEE (reference sequence). As DNA, the CDR3 is TGTGCCAGCAGCCGCCCGGGACTAGCGGGATCAGATACGCAGTATTTT. Protein sequence: CASSRPGLAGSDTQYF.

This chain uses TRBV25-1 with TRBJ2-1; D perhaps matches TRBD1 (6 bases). Per the germline V gene, CDR1 is MGHDK and CDR2 is SYGVNS. V gave up 1 base and J gave up 8 bases, with 9 bases separating them. The CDR3 is made up of 13 amino acids. The CDR3: CASSEWGRDEQFF. The CDR3 bases are TGTGCCAGCAGTGAATGGGGGCGGGATGAGCAGTTCTTC.

J is TRBJ1-1 and V is TRBV10-3; a possible D gene is TRBD1 (6 bases). The germline V gene encodes CDR1 ENHRY and CDR2 SYGVKD. The V end lost 0 bases, the J end lost 10 bases, and 12 bases lay between the germline ends. The length of the CDR3 is 13 residues. CDR3 region: CAISESIGGRAFF. The CDR3, as DNA: TGTGCCATCAGTGAGTCGATCGGGGGGCGAGCTTTCTTT.

The rearrangement joins TRBV23-1 to TRBJ1-2; perhaps TRBD1 as D (5 bases). TRBV23-1 is an ORF, with its function uncertain. CDR3 size: 15 residues. Trimming cost V 0 bases and J 8 bases, with 16 bases left between them. DNA of the CDR3: TGCGCCAGCAGTCAATCGTTACAGGACCGAAGCGGCTACACCTTC. Translation: CASSQSLQDRSGYTF.

This chain uses TRBV6-5 with TRBJ1-2; no firm D call. The V and J ends lost 2 bases and 3 bases respectively, with 10 bases between them. Germline lookup yields CDR1 MNHEY and CDR2 SVGAGI. The CDR3 is 14 amino acids. The DNA of the CDR3 is TGTGCCAGCAGTTACCAGGTCGGCGACTATGGCTACACCTTC. Protein sequence: CASSYQVGDYGYTF.

This sequence joins TRBV20-1 and TRBJ2-1; 9 positions match TRBD1. CDR1 DFQATT and CDR2 SNEGSKA come from the germline V gene (reference sequence). CDR3 length: 16 amino acids. J gave up 6 bases and V 6 bases, and 15 bases lay outside the gene matches. CDR3 nucleotide sequence: TGCAGTGCCACAATCCCCGGGACAGGGACATCCAATGAGCAGTTCTTC. This encodes CSATIPGTGTSNEQFF.

The chain has TRBV6-1 and TRBJ1-5; a weak D match, TRBD1 (5 bases). This CDR3 has 15 amino acids. Germline loops: CDR1 MNHNS, CDR2 SASEGT. Trimming stripped 1 base from V and 9 bases from J, with 16 bases between. The CDR3 nucleotides are TGTGCCAGCAGTGAAGTCAGGGCGGCTTCGGGGCCCCAGCATTTT. This sequence encodes CASSEVRAASGPQHF.

The genes are TRBV9 and TRBJ2-2, with a weak D call TRBD1 (6 bases). This CDR3 has 15 residues. Trimming took off 0 bases at V and 7 bases at J, with 13 bases between the two ends. Germline V gene sequence: CDR1 SGDLS, CDR2 YYNGEE. This chain's CDR3 is CASSVVGGEDGELFF. The CDR3 bases are TGTGCCAGCAGCGTAGTAGGGGGAGAGGACGGGGAGCTGTTTTTT.

This chain joins TRBV25-1 and TRBJ2-1; D unclear. Trimming left V 3 bases short and J 4 bases short, with 13 bases between. This CDR3 has 15 residues. The germline V gene encodes CDR1 MGHDK and CDR2 SYGVNS. In nucleotides, the CDR3 is TGTGCCAGCAGTGATTTACGGTTTGCGTACAATGAGCAGTTCTTC. Translation: CASSDLRFAYNEQFF.

The chain couples TRBV6-2 or TRBV6-3 to TRBJ2-2; 9 nucleotides agree with TRBD2. CDR1 MNHEY and CDR2 SVGEGT come from the germline V gene. The V segment lost 2 bases and the J segment 1 base; nucleotides outside the gene matches: 8. The CDR3 spans 18 residues. The CDR3 loop reads CASSYADGLALNTGELFF. The CDR3 DNA follows: TGTGCCAGCAGTTACGCAGACGGACTAGCGTTGAACACCGGGGAGCTGTTTTTT.

The genes are TRBV6-2 or TRBV6-3 and TRBJ2-5; D possibly corresponds to TRBD2 (5 bases). The germline V gene encodes CDR1 MNHEY and CDR2 SVGEGT. The CDR3 runs 16 residues. V gave up 7 bases and J gave up 5 bases, with 23 bases separating them. The CDR3 bases are TGTGCCAGCACTCCCGGGGAGAGGGCGGGCCTGGAGACCCAGTACTTC. Translating it yields CASTPGERAGLETQYF.